This T cell receptor (beta chain) appears in the sequencing data of a study of shared clonotypes between healthy human individuals. Findings and caveats of the study: Rarefaction analysis demonstrated incomplete sorted-subset sequencing notwithstanding large depth. What naive subsets generally showed was a larger estimated richness than memory subsets showed. The sharing of about 5% of naive CD4 clonotypes was seen across a few donors.

The CDR3 spans 16 residues. The V end lost 1 base, the J end lost 3 bases, and 16 bases lay between the germline ends. CDR1 is SGHRS, CDR2 YFSETQ, per germline. A note on this clone: Its matching antigen is unknown.

Source study methods: As immunoSEQ supplied junction-only sequences (without quality scores), filtering differed. Method: immunoSEQ multiplex PCR; TCRdb's copy keeps in-frame clones and lacks some. V and J calls and clone size are those listed in that table; D and trimming were worked out from the DNA. The sample includes about 2.1 million clones, 80% to 95% of them seen just once. Terminally differentiated effector memory CD45RA+ cells were excluded by CCR7 positive selection of CD45RO-negative cells. This TCR came from a man between 18 and 29 years old in good health. Some clones in this sample may be carry-over from other donors' samples. The sample consisted of naive CD8+ T cells from PBMCs. V and J are TRBV5-1 and TRBJ1-1; D might be TRBD1 (6 bases). CDR3 sequence (DNA): TGCGCCAGCAGCTTGAGTGGGGGCAGGTTGGACACTGAAGCTTTCTTT. Its protein is CASSLSGGRLDTEAFF.